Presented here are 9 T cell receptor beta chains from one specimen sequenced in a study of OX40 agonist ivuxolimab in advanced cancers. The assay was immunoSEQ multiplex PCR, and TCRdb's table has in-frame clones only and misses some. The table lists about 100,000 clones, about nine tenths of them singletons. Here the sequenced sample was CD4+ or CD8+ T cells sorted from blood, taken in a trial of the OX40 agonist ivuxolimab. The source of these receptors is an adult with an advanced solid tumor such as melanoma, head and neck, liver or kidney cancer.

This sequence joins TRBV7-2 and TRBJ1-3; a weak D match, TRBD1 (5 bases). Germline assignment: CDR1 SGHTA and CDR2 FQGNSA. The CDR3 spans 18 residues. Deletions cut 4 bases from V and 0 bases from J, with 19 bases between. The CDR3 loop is CASSSNSMGGSSGNTIYF. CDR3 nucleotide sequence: TGTGCCAGCAGCTCGAACTCCATGGGGGGGAGCTCTGGAAACACCATATATTTT.

CDR3 residues: CASKFGTLSNQPQHF. The CDR3 region has the DNA TGTGCCAGCAAATTCGGGACACTTAGCAATCAGCCCCAGCATTTT. The gene calls are TRBV6-1 and TRBJ1-5; tentatively, D is TRBD1 (6 bases). CDR3 size: 15 residues. With 7 bases removed from V and 0 bases from J, the gap between germline ends came to 13 bases. Germline CDR1 MNHNS, CDR2 SASEGT.

CDR3: CASSEAYSLKAFF. The CDR3 DNA reads TGTGCCAGCAGTGAAGCCTACAGTCTGAAAGCTTTCTTT. V gene TRBV2 combines with J gene TRBJ1-1; no clear D. Trimming took off 0 bases at V and 9 bases at J, with 11 bases between the two ends. CDR3 length: 13 amino acids. Germline V lookup: CDR1 SNHLY, CDR2 FYNNEI.

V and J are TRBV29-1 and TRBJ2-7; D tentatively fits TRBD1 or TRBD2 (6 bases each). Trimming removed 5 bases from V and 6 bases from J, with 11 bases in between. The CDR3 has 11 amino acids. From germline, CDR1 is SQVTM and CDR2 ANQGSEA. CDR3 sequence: CSVSRGGEQYF. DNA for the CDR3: TGCAGCGTTAGCAGGGGAGGCGAGCAGTACTTC.

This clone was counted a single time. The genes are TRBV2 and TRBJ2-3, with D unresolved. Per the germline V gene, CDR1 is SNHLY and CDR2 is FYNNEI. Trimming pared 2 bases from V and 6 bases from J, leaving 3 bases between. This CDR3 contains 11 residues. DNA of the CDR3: TGTGCCAGCAGTGAAAGGGATACGCAGTATTTT. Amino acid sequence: CASSERDTQYF.

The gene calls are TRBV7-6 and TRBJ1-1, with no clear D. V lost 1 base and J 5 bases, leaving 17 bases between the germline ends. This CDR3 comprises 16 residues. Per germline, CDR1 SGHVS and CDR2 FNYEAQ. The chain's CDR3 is CASSLELPNLRTEAFF. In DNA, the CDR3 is TGTGCCAGCAGCTTAGAACTACCCAATCTTCGGACTGAAGCTTTCTTT.

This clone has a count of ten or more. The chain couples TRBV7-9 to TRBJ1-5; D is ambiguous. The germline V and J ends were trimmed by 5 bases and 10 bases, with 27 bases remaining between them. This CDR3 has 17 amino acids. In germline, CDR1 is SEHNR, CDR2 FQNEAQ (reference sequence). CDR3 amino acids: CASSPYPSTPRILPQHF. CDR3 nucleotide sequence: TGTGCCAGCAGCCCGTACCCCTCGACCCCGCGGATTCTCCCCCAGCATTTT.

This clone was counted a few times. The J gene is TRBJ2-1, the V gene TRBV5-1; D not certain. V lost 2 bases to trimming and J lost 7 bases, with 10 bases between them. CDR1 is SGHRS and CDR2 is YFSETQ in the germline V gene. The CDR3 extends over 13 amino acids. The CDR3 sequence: CASSLASRNEQFF. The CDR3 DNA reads TGCGCCAGCAGCTTAGCTAGTAGGAATGAGCAGTTCTTC.

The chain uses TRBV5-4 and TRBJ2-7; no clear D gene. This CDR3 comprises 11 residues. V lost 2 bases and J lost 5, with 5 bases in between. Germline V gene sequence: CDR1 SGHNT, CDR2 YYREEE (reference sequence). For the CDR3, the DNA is TGTGCCAGCAGCTTAGGAGACGAGCAGTACTTC. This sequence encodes CASSLGDEQYF.